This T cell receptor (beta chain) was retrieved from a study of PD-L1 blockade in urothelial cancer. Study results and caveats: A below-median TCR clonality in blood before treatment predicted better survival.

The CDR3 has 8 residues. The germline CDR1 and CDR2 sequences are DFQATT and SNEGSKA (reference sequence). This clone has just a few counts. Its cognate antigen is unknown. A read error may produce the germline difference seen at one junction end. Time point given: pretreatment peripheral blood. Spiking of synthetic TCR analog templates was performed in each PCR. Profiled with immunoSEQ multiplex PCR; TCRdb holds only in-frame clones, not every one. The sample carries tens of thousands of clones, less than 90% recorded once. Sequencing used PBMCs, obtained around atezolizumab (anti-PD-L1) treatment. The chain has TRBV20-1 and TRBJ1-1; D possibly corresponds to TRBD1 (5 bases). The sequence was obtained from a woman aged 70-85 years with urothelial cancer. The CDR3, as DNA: TGTGCGACAGCCGAAGCTTTCTTT. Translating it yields CATAEAFF.